The following is a TCR beta chain sequence with its context. Its antigen is unknown. The source of the sample is a study of T cells expressing NK-cell markers. Study-wide background: The authors derived TCR beta repertoires from sorted CD3+CD56+NKG2C+, CD3+CD56+NKG2C- and CD3+CD56-NKG2C+ T cells. Among eight sequenced donors, seven carried HCMV seropositivity while one was seronegative. General study findings and limits: Dominant NKG2C+ clonotypes made up roughly 1.0-7.5% of CD8+ T cells in roughly six donors.

What made the TCR beta cDNA was 5'RACE template switching with UMIs. TCRdb reprocessed the 5' RACE reads and reports one entry per CDR3 protein, with no DNA. The sample features roughly 430,000 distinct CDR3 sequences, with 7.3% in its top ten. CDR1 SEHNR and CDR2 FQNEAQ come from the germline V gene (reference sequence). The CDR3 has 16 residues. The clonotype originates from a woman between 18 and 70 years old in good health. The chain joins TRBV7-9 to TRBJ1-2; TCRdb's assignment of TRBD1 cannot be checked, as there is no DNA. Sequenced input: blood T cells: a sorted CD56 or NKG2C T cell subset, CD4+ or CD8+ T cells, or bulk PBMC T cells (not recorded which). CDR3 residues: CASSSLPGGGGYGYTF.